Presented here are 29 T cell receptor beta chains from one specimen sequenced in a study of control samples from healthy donors and cancer patients. Assay used: immunoSEQ multiplex PCR; TCRdb lists only in-frame clones, some missing. Among about 130,000 clones, roughly 92% were seen once, and the ten largest hold less than 6%. The specimen was blood. These receptors all stem from a man between 18 and 29 years old in good health.

This rearrangement joins TRBV5-6 to TRBJ2-3, with 7 bases that match TRBD2. Trimming cost V 3 bases and J 2 bases; bases outside gene matches: 6. This CDR3 is 15 amino acids long. The germline V gene encodes CDR1 SGHDT and CDR2 YYEEEE. This CDR3 reads CASSWGGLLTDTQYF. CDR3 in DNA: TGTGCCAGCAGCTGGGGGGGACTACTCACAGATACGCAGTATTTT.

This chain links TRBV9 with TRBJ1-1; perhaps TRBD1 as D (6 bases). CDR1 and CDR2 (germline): SGDLS, YYNGEE. CDR3 length: 14 amino acids. V was pared by 3 bases and J by 1 base, with 10 bases between. CDR3 nucleotide sequence: TGTGCCAGCAGCGAGGGGGGTACGAACACTGAAGCTTTCTTT. Translating it yields CASSEGGTNTEAFF.

This chain links TRBV25-1 with TRBJ1-4; TRBD1 aligns across 8 bases. The CDR3 is made up of 11 amino acids. CDR1 and CDR2 from the germline V gene are MGHDK and SYGVNS. The V gene end was trimmed by 5 bases and the J gene end by 14 bases; junction bases not matched to a gene: 4. The CDR3 is CASSSGGWLFF. In DNA, the CDR3 is TGTGCCAGCAGTTCAGGGGGCTGGCTGTTTTTT.

V usage is TRBV19 and J usage is TRBJ1-6, with TRBD1 as a possible D gene (5 bases). Trimming took off 5 bases at V and 9 bases at J, with 14 bases between the two ends. The germline gives CDR1 LNHDA, CDR2 SQIVND (reference sequence). The CDR3 runs to 14 residues. The CDR3 sequence: CASSPRAWGSPLHF. CDR3 in DNA: TGTGCCAGTAGTCCCAGGGCGTGGGGTTCACCCCTCCACTTT. Supplemented by reference TRBV19 and TRBJ1-6, the full variable domain reads DGGITQSPKYLFRKEGQNVTLSCEQNLNHDAMYWYRQDPGQGLRLIYYSQIVNDFQKGDIAEGYSVSREKKESFPLTVTSAQKNPTAFYLCASSPRAWGSPLHFGNGTRLTVT.

V is TRBV7-9 and J is TRBJ1-2; no clear D. Germline loops: CDR1 SEHNR, CDR2 FQNEAQ (reference sequence). The V gene lost 1 base and the J gene lost 8 bases, with 11 bases spanning the gap. This CDR3 has 13 amino acids. The CDR3 sequence is CASSLGDLGGYTF. The CDR3, as DNA: TGTGCCAGCAGCTTAGGCGACCTTGGGGGCTACACCTTC. Variable domain in full (rest from reference TRBV7-9 and TRBJ1-2): DTGVSQNPRHKITKRGQNVTFRCDPISEHNRLYWYRQTLGQGPEFLTYFQNEAQLEKSRLLSDRFSAERPKGSFSTLEIQRTEQGDSAMYLCASSLGDLGGYTFGSGTRLTVV.

This clone was observed a handful of times. This rearrangement joins TRBV30 to TRBJ1-5, with 7 nucleotides matching TRBD1. Germline CDR1 is GTSNPN and CDR2 is SVGIG (reference sequence). V shed 4 bases, J shed 6 bases, and the junction held 6 bases outside the gene matches. The CDR3 runs to 13 residues. CDR3 bases: TGTGCCTGGAATAGGGGGCCCCGTCAGCCCCAGCATTTT. It translates to CAWNRGPRQPQHF. Together with reference TRBV30 and TRBJ1-5, the CDR3 gives the full variable domain: SQTIHQWPATLVQPVGSPLSLECTVEGTSNPNLYWYRQAAGRGLQLLFYSVGIGQISSEVPQNLSASRPQDRQFILSSKKLLLSDSGFYLCAWNRGPRQPQHFGDGTRLSIL.

The chain combines TRBV2 with TRBJ1-6; the D gene is possibly TRBD1 (5 bases). Trimming cost V 4 bases and J 6 bases, with 13 bases left between them. This CDR3 is 15 amino acids long. CDR1 is SNHLY and CDR2 is FYNNEI in the germline V gene. The CDR3 loop is CASSVQGRSNSPLHF. In DNA, the CDR3 is TGTGCCAGCAGTGTGCAGGGAAGAAGTAATTCACCCCTCCACTTT.

The table lists this clone with a count of one. The chain joins TRBV7-9 to TRBJ1-6; D is undetermined. Trimming stripped 2 bases from V and 7 bases from J, with 3 bases between. This CDR3 region has 12 residues. In germline, CDR1 is SEHNR, CDR2 FQNEAQ (reference sequence). CDR3 protein: CASSLNNSPLHF. In DNA, the CDR3 is TGTGCCAGCAGCTTAAACAATTCACCCCTCCACTTT.

V gene TRBV11-2 combines with J gene TRBJ2-4, with 9 bases lining up with TRBD1. Germline assignment: CDR1 SGHAT and CDR2 FQNNGV. With 5 bases clipped from V and 0 bases from J, the junction kept 11 bases outside the gene matches. This CDR3 spans 18 amino acids. CDR3 nucleotides: TGTGCCAGCAGCCTGGCGGACAGGGGTGCGGGAGCCAAAAACATTCAGTACTTC. As protein: CASSLADRGAGAKNIQYF. Variable domain in full (rest from reference TRBV11-2 and TRBJ2-4): EAGVAQSPRYKIIEKRQSVAFWCNPISGHATLYWYQQILGQGPKLLIQFQNNGVVDDSQLPKDRFSAERLKGVDSTLKIQPAKLEDSAVYLCASSLADRGAGAKNIQYFGAGTRLSVL.

This chain joins TRBV6-5 and TRBJ1-2, with TRBD1 matching 7 bases. V was pared by 7 bases and J by 7 bases, with 6 bases of the junction left unmatched. CDR3 length equals 12 residues. Germline assignment: CDR1 MNHEY and CDR2 SVGAGI. CDR3 sequence (DNA): TGTGCCAGCACCAGACAGGGCGGTGGCTACACCTTC. It is translated as CASTRQGGGYTF.

The table lists this clone with a few counts. The chain carries TRBV7-2 and TRBJ1-4; no clear D. Germline loops: CDR1 SGHTA, CDR2 FQGNSA. The V end was cut by 1 base, the J end by 6 bases, with 9 bases between. This CDR3 contains 14 residues. The CDR3, as DNA: TGTGCCAGCAGCTTAGGCACAGCTGATGAAAAACTGTTTTTT. This encodes CASSLGTADEKLFF. The full variable domain, with the rest looked up from reference TRBV7-2 and TRBJ1-4, is GAGVSQSPSNKVTEKGKDVELRCDPISGHTALYWYRQSLGQGLEFLIYFQGNSAPDKSGLPSDRFSAERTGGSVSTLTIQRTQQEDSAVYLCASSLGTADEKLFFGSGTQLSVL.

CDR3 amino acids: CASSQVPGVYGYTF. In nucleotides, the CDR3 is TGTGCCAGCAGCCAAGTCCCAGGGGTCTATGGCTACACCTTC. This rearrangement joins TRBV3-1 (or the pseudogene TRBV3-2) to TRBJ1-2; the D gene is possibly TRBD1 (6 bases). Per the germline V gene, CDR1 is LGHDT and CDR2 is YNNKEL (reference sequence). The CDR3 runs to 14 residues. Between the trimmed V and J ends, which lost 1 base and 4 bases, there was a span of 10 bases.

The rearrangement uses TRBV27 and TRBJ2-7, with D tentatively TRBD2 (6 bases). CDR1 and CDR2 (germline): MNHEY, SMNVEV (reference sequence). CDR3 length equals 14 residues. Trimming removed 10 bases from V and 0 bases from J, with 16 bases in between. The CDR3 loop is CATRGTGSSYEQYF. The CDR3 DNA is TGTGCCACACGGGGGACGGGGAGCTCCTACGAGCAGTACTTC.

The V and J genes are TRBV2 and TRBJ2-7, with TRBD2 matching 10 bases. The trim removed 6 bases at V and 2 bases at J, leaving 7 bases unmatched. This CDR3 spans 15 amino acids. Germline V gene data show CDR1 as SNHLY and CDR2 as FYNNEI. Here the CDR3 reads CASSPLAGVTYEQYF. CDR3 bases: TGTGCCAGCAGCCCCCTAGCGGGGGTTACCTACGAGCAGTACTTC.

A word on this clone: Other DNA variants within this sample encode the same CDR3. The chain carries TRBV18 and TRBJ2-7; TRBD2 aligns across 8 bases. The V and J ends lost 2 bases and 6 bases, in that order; junction bases with no gene match: 12. The CDR3 is 16 residues long. The germline V gene has CDR1 KGHSH and CDR2 LQKENI. The chain's CDR3 is CASSPRAGGRASEQYF. The DNA for the CDR3 is TGTGCCAGCTCACCAAGGGCGGGGGGCCGGGCCTCCGAGCAGTACTTC.

The chain uses TRBV7-2 and TRBJ1-2, with no clear D. CDR3 length equals 15 residues. Trimming pared 1 base from V and 8 bases from J, leaving 17 bases between. The germline CDR1 and CDR2 sequences are SGHTA and FQGNSA. The CDR3 bases are TGTGCCAGCAGCTTAGGGCCGGACCTCGGAGGGGGCTACACCTTC. The encoded protein is CASSLGPDLGGGYTF.

V gene TRBV6-4 combines with J gene TRBJ2-5; D ambiguous. V gave up 10 bases and J gave up 1 base, with 16 bases separating them. The CDR3 is 14 amino acids. Germline lookup yields CDR1 MRHNA and CDR2 SNTAGT. CDR3 bases: TGTGCCAACCTATCACAGAGAACCCAAGAGACCCAGTACTTC. Encoded protein: CANLSQRTQETQYF.

CDR3 in amino acids: CASSIGVQVLRNEQFF. The CDR3 DNA reads TGTGCCAGTAGTATAGGGGTGCAGGTTCTTAGAAATGAGCAGTTCTTC. The rearrangement joins TRBV19 to TRBJ2-1, with unresolved D. The germline gives CDR1 LNHDA, CDR2 SQIVND (reference sequence). V was trimmed by 1 base and J by 7 bases, leaving 17 bases between them. This CDR3 is built from 16 residues.

J is TRBJ2-1 and V is TRBV5-6, with D perhaps matching TRBD2 (6 bases). Trimming removed 5 bases at V and 6 bases at J, with 21 bases between. Germline V gene data show CDR1 as SGHDT and CDR2 as YYEEEE. There are 16 residues in the CDR3. This CDR3 is CASSYFGGSRANEQFF. For the CDR3, the DNA is TGTGCCAGCAGTTACTTTGGAGGGTCCAGGGCCAATGAGCAGTTCTTC. Full variable domain (remainder filled in from reference TRBV5-6 and TRBJ2-1): DAGVTQSPTHLIKTRGQQVTLRCSPKSGHDTVSWYQQALGQGPQFIFQYYEEEERQRGNFPDRFSGHQFPNYSSELNVNALLLGDSALYLCASSYFGGSRANEQFFGPGTRLTVL.

V gene TRBV9 combines with J gene TRBJ1-6; no reliable D call. Per the germline V gene, CDR1 is SGDLS and CDR2 is YYNGEE. V dropped 5 bases and J dropped 2 bases, with 8 bases sitting between them. This CDR3 comprises 14 residues. The CDR3 region has the DNA TGTGCCAGCAGTCATAGGACCTATAATTCACCCCTCCACTTT. Its translation: CASSHRTYNSPLHF.

V is TRBV5-6 and J is TRBJ1-2, with TRBD1 matching over 7 bases. Per germline, CDR1 SGHDT and CDR2 YYEEEE. CDR3 length: 15 residues. Trimming removed 4 bases from V and 1 base from J; junction bases left unmatched: 7. The CDR3 DNA follows: TGTGCCAGCAGCCTTATCGACAGGGATAACTATGGCTACACCTTC. Its protein is CASSLIDRDNYGYTF. The full variable domain, its missing parts supplied by reference TRBV5-6 and TRBJ1-2, is DAGVTQSPTHLIKTRGQQVTLRCSPKSGHDTVSWYQQALGQGPQFIFQYYEEEERQRGNFPDRFSGHQFPNYSSELNVNALLLGDSALYLCASSLIDRDNYGYTFGSGTRLTVV.

V gene TRBV10-3 combines with J gene TRBJ1-2; a weak D match, TRBD1 (5 bases). Trimming pared 8 bases from V and 7 bases from J, leaving 17 bases between. Germline CDR1 ENHRY, CDR2 SYGVKD. CDR3 length: 13 residues. CDR3 nucleotide sequence: TGTGCCATCGGGATGAGGGGTAACGGTGGCTACACCTTC. Translated: CAIGMRGNGGYTF.

The chain is built from TRBV3-1 (or the pseudogene TRBV3-2) and TRBJ1-1, with D possibly TRBD1 on 5 matching bases. Germline CDR1 reads LGHDT; CDR2 reads YNNKEL (reference sequence). The CDR3 is 11 residues long. Trimming took off 3 bases at V and 9 bases at J, with 8 bases between the two ends. The CDR3 bases are TGTGCCAGCAGCCAGGGGGATAAAGCTTTCTTT. The encoded protein is CASSQGDKAFF.

The chain combines TRBV18 with TRBJ1-1; a possible D gene is TRBD1 (6 bases). Trimming removed 4 bases at V and 1 base at J, with 10 bases between. The germline gives CDR1 KGHSH, CDR2 LQKENI. The CDR3 totals 14 residues. CDR3 nucleotide sequence: TGTGCCAGCTCACTCGACAGGACGAACACTGAAGCTTTCTTT. It encodes CASSLDRTNTEAFF.

The V and J genes are TRBV10-3 and TRBJ2-5, with D hard to call. CDR1 and CDR2 from the germline V gene are ENHRY and SYGVKD. This CDR3 has 13 residues. V gave up 2 bases and J gave up 2 bases, with 6 bases separating them. The CDR3 DNA sequence: TGTGCCATCAGTGAGGCCAGACAAGAGACCCAGTACTTC. The encoded protein is CAISEARQETQYF.

This clone has a single count. The gene calls are TRBV6-1 and TRBJ2-1, with TRBD1 as a possible D gene (5 bases). Trimming cost V 4 bases and J 1 base, with 14 bases left between them. This CDR3 contains 16 residues. Germline V gene sequence: CDR1 MNHNS, CDR2 SASEGT. The CDR3 is CASSVDSVASYNEQFF. CDR3 DNA: TGTGCCAGCAGTGTCGACAGCGTCGCATCCTACAATGAGCAGTTCTTC.

The chain joins TRBV20-1 to TRBJ2-1, with TRBD2 identical over 11 bases. Germline CDR1 and CDR2: DFQATT and SNEGSKA (reference sequence). V was pared by 3 bases and J by 4 bases, with 5 bases of the junction left unmatched. The CDR3 consists of 15 residues. CDR3 DNA: TGCAGTGCTAGTTATAGCGGGGGGGTATACAATGAGCAGTTCTTC. It is translated as CSASYSGGVYNEQFF.

The chain employs TRBV7-4 and TRBJ2-5, with D uncertain. The CDR3 covers 16 residues. V shed 1 base and J shed 1 base, with 13 bases lying between them. CDR1 is SGHVT, CDR2 SQSDAQ, per germline. CDR3 sequence reads: CASSLGHVGFQETQYF. CDR3 nucleotides: TGTGCCAGCAGCTTAGGCCATGTTGGTTTCCAAGAGACCCAGTACTTC.

Notes on this clone: Other DNA sequences from this sample encode an identical CDR3 as well. The chain employs TRBV5-4 and TRBJ2-3; TRBD2 matches 8 bases. After removal of 0 bases from V and 4 bases from J, the junction contained 1 base not matched to a gene. The CDR3 loop spans 14 amino acids. Germline V gives CDR1 SGHNT, CDR2 YYREEE (reference sequence). The DNA for the CDR3 is TGTGCCAGCAGCTTGGAGCGGGGGCCAGATACGCAGTATTTT. Translated, it gives CASSLERGPDTQYF.